The sequence of this TCR beta chain was determined in a study of T cell clonotyping in hematopoietic cell transplantation. Study-level results: After transplant, recipient diversity fell while pathologically expanded clonotypes grew through day 180.

Repertoires were generated with immunoSEQ multiplex PCR, while TCRdb's copy carries only in-frame clones and drops some. The table has 6,000 or so clones, around 87% seen once; the top ten hold 5.8%. Points on this clone: The antigen remains unidentified.

CDR3 size: 16 residues. Germline V gives CDR1 SGHNT, CDR2 YENEEA. J was trimmed by 1 base and V by 2 bases; bases with no gene match: 4. The TCR was taken from a female patient aged 40 to 55 who had an allogeneic stem cell transplant from a related donor, so the T cells may come from the graft donor. Some clones in this sample may be carry-over from other donors' samples. The sequences come from peripheral blood mononuclear cells, collected 100 days after allogeneic stem cell transplant. V usage is TRBV11-3 and J usage is TRBJ2-7; 11 nucleotides agree with TRBD2. CDR3 sequence reads: CASSLLGLAESYEQYF. As DNA, the CDR3 is TGTGCCAGCAGCTTACTGGGACTAGCGGAATCCTACGAGCAGTACTTC.